The clone carrying this T cell receptor (beta chain) has more than one count but fewer than ten. Its antigen is unknown. Of the isolated RNA, all was reverse transcribed, and so the sequenced material was expressed TCRB transcripts. The data were produced by immunoSEQ multiplex PCR, yet TCRdb's version contains in-frame clones alone and is incomplete. The table records over 500,000 clones, 15% to 19% of them present only once. The data stem from a study of beta chain features in type 1 diabetes. Regarding the study as a whole: Reduced insertions and increased deletions marked VDJ junctions in type 1 diabetes patients. Whether TCRB rearrangement is influenced by HLA type went unresolved here.

Germline CDR1 reads SEHNR; CDR2 reads FQNEAQ (reference sequence). V was clipped by 8 bases and J by 4 bases, with 11 bases between them. The CDR3 spans 12 residues. Sampling consisted of one heparinised blood draw per donor, averaging about 110 mL. Sorted populations were all over 98% pure. Sequenced input: naive CD4+ T cells from blood. The TCR was taken from a man in his late teens or twenties in good health. The chain employs TRBV7-9 and TRBJ1-2; D ambiguous. The CDR3 sequence is CASSWEGYGYTF. The CDR3 DNA follows: TGTGCCAGCTCATGGGAGGGCTATGGCTACACCTTC. The whole variable domain, remainder taken from reference TRBV7-9 and TRBJ1-2, is DTGVSQNPRHKITKRGQNVTFRCDPISEHNRLYWYRQTLGQGPEFLTYFQNEAQLEKSRLLSDRFSAERPKGSFSTLEIQRTEQGDSAMYLCASSWEGYGYTFGSGTRLTVV.